These 2 T cell receptor beta chains were all obtained from the same sample, sequenced in a study of identical twins. Each CDR3 protein gets one entry after TCRdb re-called the 5' RACE reads with MiXCR. The repertoire includes 500,000 to 600,000 distinct CDR3 sequences, less than 25% of them detected once, and around 1% sits in the top ten. This sample was shared with a second study, whose subject was T cells expressing NK-cell markers.

The material sequenced was CD4+ T cells sorted from blood. Source of these receptors: a woman younger than 35 in good health.

This clonotype has just one count. This chain uses TRBV9 with TRBJ1-5; TRBD1 aligns across 7 bases. The trim removed 3 bases at V and 3 bases at J, leaving 3 bases unmatched. Germline V gives CDR1 SGDLS, CDR2 YYNGEE. CDR3 length: 14 residues. CDR3 DNA: TGTGCCAGCAGCGGTGACAGGGACAATCAGCCCCAGCATTTT. Amino acid sequence: CASSGDRDNQPQHF.

The genes are TRBV28 and TRBJ1-5; 7 bases fit TRBD1. The ends lost 5 bases at V and 3 bases at J; junction bases unmatched: 10. Germline CDR1 is MDHEN and CDR2 is SYDVKM. The CDR3 runs 16 residues. Here the CDR3 reads CASSPWTGSINQPQHF. The DNA of the CDR3 is TGTGCCAGCAGTCCTTGGACAGGCAGTATCAATCAGCCCCAGCATTTT. Full variable domain (missing parts from reference TRBV28 and TRBJ1-5): DVKVTQSSRYLVKRTGEKVFLECVQDMDHENMFWYRQDPGLGLRLIYFSYDVKMKEKGDIPEGYSVSREKKERFSLILESASTNQTSMYLCASSPWTGSINQPQHFGDGTRLSIL.